The text below deals with one TCR beta chain. V was shortened by 5 bases and J by 5 bases, with 13 bases between the two germline ends. The CDR3 totals 13 residues. Germline loops: CDR1 SGHRS, CDR2 YFSETQ. Clones were read by immunoSEQ multiplex PCR, and TCRdb kept only the in-frame ones, dropping some. The repertoire holds about 10,000 clones, with 90% as singletons. This entry belongs to a study of immune evolution from preneoplasia to lung adenocarcinoma. The rearrangement links TRBV5-1 to TRBJ1-2; tentative D call: TRBD1 (5 bases). The origin of this receptor is a person between 65 and 79 years old with invasive lung adenocarcinoma. Sequenced: FFPE invasive lung adenocarcinoma tissue. CDR3 loop: CASRAGTVYGYTF. CDR3 sequence (DNA): TGCGCCAGCAGGGCCGGGACCGTTTATGGCTACACCTTC. The entire variable domain, with the rest obtained from reference TRBV5-1 and TRBJ1-2, is as follows: KAGVTQTPRYLIKTRGQQVTLSCSPISGHRSVSWYQQTPGQGLQFLFEYFSETQRNKGNFPGRFSGRQFSNSRSEMNVSTLELGDSALYLCASRAGTVYGYTFGSGTRLTVV.